This T cell receptor (beta chain) was sequenced in a study of cytomegalovirus exposure and HLA in healthy donors. Overall study findings and caveats: It was taken for granted in presence/absence analyses that sequencing depth across donors was roughly uniform.

V trimming: 5 bases; J trimming: 2 bases; junction bases outside the gene matches: 5. This CDR3 is 14 amino acids long. CDR1 SGHVS and CDR2 FQNEAQ come from the germline V gene. The PCR used 60 Vbeta and 13 Jbeta primers. In the original workflow: The authors later counted about 80 million unique TCR beta chains, about 11 million of them shared. Generated by immunoSEQ multiplex PCR, the TCRdb table keeps only in-frame clones and is missing some. V and J calls and clone size follow that table, whereas D and trimming were derived from the DNA. The sample includes 200,000 to 250,000 clones, roughly 80% of them seen just once. Comments on this clone: The antigen is not known.

V usage is TRBV7-8 and J usage is TRBJ1-2, with TRBD1 matching 7 bases. Sequenced input: PBMCs. The source of this sequence is a man aged 25 to 40 in good health and CMV-seronegative. The CDR3 bases are TGTGCCAGCAGCAGCAGGGGACAGAACTATGGCTACACCTTC. It is translated as CASSSRGQNYGYTF. Filled out from reference TRBV7-8 and TRBJ1-2, the complete variable domain reads GAGVSQSPRYKVAKRGQDVALRCDPISGHVSLFWYQQALGQGPEFLTYFQNEAQLDKSGLPSDRFFAERPEGSVSTLKIQRTQQEDSAVYLCASSSRGQNYGYTFGSGTRLTVV.